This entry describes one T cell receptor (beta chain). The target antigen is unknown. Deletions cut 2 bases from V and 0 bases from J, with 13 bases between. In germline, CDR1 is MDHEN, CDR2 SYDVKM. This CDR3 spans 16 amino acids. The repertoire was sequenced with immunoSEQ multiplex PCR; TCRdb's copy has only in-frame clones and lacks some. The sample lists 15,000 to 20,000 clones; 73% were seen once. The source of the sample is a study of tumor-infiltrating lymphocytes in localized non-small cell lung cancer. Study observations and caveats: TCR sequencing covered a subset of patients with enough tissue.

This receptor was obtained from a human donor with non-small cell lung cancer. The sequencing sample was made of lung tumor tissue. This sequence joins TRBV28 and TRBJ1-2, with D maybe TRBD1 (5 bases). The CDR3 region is CASSLPYTGTNYGYTF. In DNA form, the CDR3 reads TGTGCCAGCAGTTTACCGTACACAGGTACTAACTATGGCTACACCTTC.